This T cell receptor (beta chain) was observed in a study of T-cell memory formation after mild COVID-19. Study conclusions and caveats: CD8+ contracting clones occupied EMRA, while CD4+ ones occupied mainly CM and EM. Some SARS-CoV-2-responding clones were already detected in memory before infection. What remained unconfirmed was the SARS-CoV-2 specificity of second-wave clones peaking on day 37.

TCRdb passed the 5' RACE reads through MiXCR, listing each CDR3 protein once. This sample has almost 550,000 distinct CDR3 sequences, with around 21% found just once. As for this clonotype: Its antigen is as yet unknown.

Looked up from germline, CDR1 is LGHNA and CDR2 is YSLEER. Trimming took 0 bases from V and 7 from J, leaving 12 bases between them. The CDR3 totals 14 residues. The clonotype was recovered from an adult woman who had mild COVID-19 (a few samples of this study predate the infection). Cell type and time point are not known. The V and J genes are TRBV4-3 and TRBJ1-2; D unresolved. Sequencing was done on a sample of PBMCs or a T cell subset sorted from them (not recorded which). CDR3 protein: CASSQERVVGGYTF. CDR3 DNA: TGCGCCAGCAGCCAAGAAAGGGTGGTGGGTGGCTACACCTTC.